This TCR beta chain was sequenced during a study of blood T cell repertoires in COVID-19. Overall study: The United States, Italy and Spain provided the acute and convalescent COVID-19 samples. T cells, B-cell-depleted T cells, or PBMCs supplied cDNA or gDNA.

CDR1 and CDR2 (germline): KGHSH, LQKENI. Deletions cut 2 bases from V and 4 bases from J, with 8 bases between. The CDR3 totals 13 residues. Measured with immunoSEQ multiplex PCR; TCRdb has only the in-frame clones, and not every one. The sample shows about 120,000 clones, 70% to 90% of them seen only once. This receptor was identified in a woman between 45 and 65 years old with active or convalescent COVID-19. The specimen sequenced was peripheral blood. The chain carries TRBV18 and TRBJ2-5; D is possibly TRBD1 (6 bases). Written as DNA, the CDR3 is TGTGCCAGCTCACCAGACAGGCGAGAGACCCAGTACTTC. The encoded protein is CASSPDRRETQYF.